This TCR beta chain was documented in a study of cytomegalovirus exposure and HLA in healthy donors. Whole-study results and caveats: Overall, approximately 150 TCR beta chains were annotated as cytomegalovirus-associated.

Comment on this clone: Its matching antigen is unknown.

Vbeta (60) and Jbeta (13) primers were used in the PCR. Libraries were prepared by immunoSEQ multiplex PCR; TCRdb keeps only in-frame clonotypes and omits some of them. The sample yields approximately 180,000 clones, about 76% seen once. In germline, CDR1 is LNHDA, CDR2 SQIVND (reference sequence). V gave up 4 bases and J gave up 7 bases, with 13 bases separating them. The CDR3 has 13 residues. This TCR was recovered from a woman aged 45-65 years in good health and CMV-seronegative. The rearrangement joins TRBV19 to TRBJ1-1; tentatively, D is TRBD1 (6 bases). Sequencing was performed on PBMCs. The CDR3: CASSTQGKGEAFF. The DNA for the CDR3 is TGTGCCAGTAGTACACAGGGCAAGGGTGAAGCTTTCTTT.